These 10 T cell receptor beta chains were sequenced from one sample in a study of blood T cell repertoires in COVID-19. Sequencing was performed with immunoSEQ multiplex PCR; in TCRdb, only in-frame clones are kept and a portion is missing. The profile shows about 240,000 clones, roughly 87% of them singletons. The sample was PBMCs or T cells enriched from blood (not recorded which). These receptor sequences come from a woman between 25 and 40 years old with acute COVID-19.

J is TRBJ1-6 and V is TRBV30; 8 nucleotides align to TRBD1. The V gene's germline CDR1 is GTSNPN and CDR2 SVGIG (reference sequence). J was trimmed by 9 bases and V by 8 bases; bases with no gene match: 6. This CDR3 spans 12 amino acids. The CDR3 here is CAGGQGISPLHF. In nucleotides, the CDR3 is TGTGCCGGCGGACAGGGAATTTCACCCCTCCACTTT.

The chain combines TRBV27 with TRBJ1-6; no clear D gene. V dropped 8 bases and J dropped 11 bases, with 10 bases sitting between them. The CDR3 sequence is 11 residues long. Per the germline V gene, CDR1 is MNHEY and CDR2 is SMNVEV (reference sequence). The CDR3 region has the DNA TGTGCCAGCGGACTCATGGCACCCCTCCACTTT. Protein sequence: CASGLMAPLHF.

This clone has only a few counts. This chain links TRBV7-8 with TRBJ1-3; no clear D. The germline V gene has CDR1 SGHVS and CDR2 FQNEAQ. V shed 1 base and J shed 8 bases, with 9 bases lying between them. The CDR3 runs 13 residues. CDR3 in DNA: TGTGCCAGCAGCTTAGGGCAGGAGGACACCATATATTTT. Translated, it gives CASSLGQEDTIYF.

J is TRBJ2-5 and V is TRBV12-3 or TRBV12-4; D is unresolved. The CDR3 is made up of 13 amino acids. V dropped 2 bases and J dropped 4 bases, with 8 bases sitting between them. The CDR3: CASSLNPRETQYF. Here the CDR3 DNA reads TGTGCCAGCAGTTTAAACCCGCGAGAGACCCAGTACTTC.

This rearrangement joins TRBV5-1 to TRBJ2-7; D is possibly TRBD2 (5 bases). Germline CDR1 SGHRS, CDR2 YFSETQ. This CDR3 has 14 amino acids. Trimming pared 6 bases from V and 2 bases from J, leaving 15 bases between. The CDR3 region is CASNPGRVAYEQYF. The CDR3 nucleotides are TGCGCCAGCAACCCTGGGCGGGTCGCCTACGAGCAGTACTTC.

This clone showed up just a few times. The gene calls are TRBV27 and TRBJ2-7; TRBD1 is a possible D gene (6 bases). The CDR3 is 14 amino acids. The germline V and J ends were trimmed by 5 bases and 1 base, with 12 bases remaining between them. Germline CDR1 reads MNHEY; CDR2 reads SMNVEV (reference sequence). The chain's CDR3 is CASSQSTGSYEQYF. DNA for the CDR3: TGTGCCAGCAGTCAGTCGACAGGATCCTACGAGCAGTACTTC.

The chain recombines TRBV5-4 with TRBJ1-2; tentative D call: TRBD1 (6 bases). The CDR3 is 14 amino acids. CDR1 SGHNT and CDR2 YYREEE come from the germline V gene (reference sequence). V dropped 5 bases and J dropped 4 bases, with 15 bases sitting between them. The CDR3 sequence: CASRLVGQIYGYTF. Here the CDR3 DNA reads TGTGCCAGCAGACTGGTGGGACAAATCTATGGCTACACCTTC. Full variable domain (missing parts from reference TRBV5-4 and TRBJ1-2): ETGVTQSPTHLIKTRGQQVTLRCSSQSGHNTVSWYQQALGQGPQFIFQYYREEENGRGNFPPRFSGLQFPNYSSELNVNALELDDSALYLCASRLVGQIYGYTFGSGTRLTVV.

The V call is TRBV12-3 or TRBV12-4, the J call TRBJ1-5; weak D call: TRBD1 (6 bases). Trimming took off 5 bases at V and 5 bases at J, with 10 bases between the two ends. The CDR3 loop spans 13 amino acids. CDR3 sequence: CASSPTGYQPQHF. CDR3 bases: TGTGCCAGCAGTCCGACAGGTTATCAGCCCCAGCATTTT.

This chain links TRBV27 with TRBJ2-5; 8 nucleotides agree with TRBD2. Trimming removed 3 bases from V and 2 bases from J; junction bases left unmatched: 5. CDR1 is MNHEY and CDR2 is SMNVEV in the germline V gene (reference sequence). The CDR3 runs to 15 residues. The CDR3 reads CASSLKGGRQETQYF. The CDR3 region has the DNA TGTGCCAGCAGTTTGAAGGGCGGGAGGCAAGAGACCCAGTACTTC.

This chain uses TRBV7-9 with TRBJ1-6; D is possibly TRBD1 (6 bases). Trimming stripped 4 bases from V and 9 bases from J, with 16 bases between. Germline CDR1 and CDR2: SEHNR and FQNEAQ (reference sequence). The CDR3 loop spans 15 amino acids. The CDR3 here is CASSSLGGRGSPLHF. The CDR3 DNA sequence: TGTGCCAGCAGCTCCCTAGGGGGACGAGGTTCACCCCTCCACTTT.